This T cell receptor beta chain was identified in a study of T cells in Graves' hyperthyroidism and ophthalmopathy (dated by TCRdb to between 2018 and 2021). Concerning the study at large: Peripheral blood was sampled at the time of initial diagnosis, prior to any treatment. TCR V-J signatures able to tell the groups apart were searched for in a discovery cohort of 100 or so patients, of whom about 40 had Graves' ophthalmopathy and roughly 59 had stable Graves' hyperthyroidism. Prospective prediction of ophthalmopathy was tested in an independent validation cohort consisting of 18 to 20 hyperthyroidism patients and some 15 patients who later progressed to ophthalmopathy. The roughly 90 discovery patients were divided at random into training and test sets in a 7:3 ratio. In addition, the study compared T-cell repertoires in thyroid tissue and in blood from five or six Graves' hyperthyroidism patients. After blood sampling, hyperthyroidism patients were treated with methimazole at a starting dose of 30 mg daily, and ophthalmopathy patients were treated with high-dose intravenous methylprednisolone. The paper describes TCR Vbeta CDR3 sequencing of 135 peripheral blood samples, made up of 43 ophthalmopathy patients, around 78 hyperthyroidism patients and some 17 progressor patients. Paper-wide results and their limitations: Most expanded thyroid clonotypes (frequency above 0.001) were also detected in blood, a finding suggesting that blood repertoires may reflect thyroid immune responses. During validation, the model predicted progression to ophthalmopathy a median of around 6 months ahead of onset, with 70.59% sensitivity and almost 75% specificity. A 13 V-J signature model separated ophthalmopathy from stable hyperthyroidism, with about 90% sensitivity and approximately 81% specificity in cross-validation and 80%/75% in testing. No statistical method was used to fix the sample size in advance, and group allocation was not hidden from the investigators.

This clonotype was seen repeatedly, ten times or more. Its cognate antigen has yet to be identified. No much larger clone exists at a distance of one base, and base qualities are not known. TCR beta CDR3 regions were amplified from RNA transcripts. The first round of RT-PCR for the TCR CDR3 was performed with the HTBI primer set and the Qiagen OneStep RT-PCR kit. Libraries were constructed in a second round of multiplex PCR, after which size selection and purification were carried out. The libraries were sequenced on an Illumina HiSeq2000 using paired-end 100 bp reads. On the study's bioinformatics: SOAPnuke was used to process the raw data, removing reads that contained adapters or uncalled bases, had a mean Phred below 15, or lacked an exact match to the constant primer or identifier. COPE v1.2.5 was used to merge the high-quality paired reads, and each unique nucleotide sequence was defined as a clonotype. Clonotypes were aligned to IMGT TRBV, TRBD and TRBJ reference segments using MiTCR v1.1. Only V-J combinations with frequency above 0.0001, covering approximately 99% of repertoires, were analysed. The TCS score was defined as F50 (clonal expansion) divided by E x V (chaos), with BLOSUM62-based TCRdist calculated between CDR3 peptides within each V-J. Welch's t-statistics and random forest reduced fewer than 600 V-J features to roughly 13, which were used in a naive Bayes classifier (R e1071). The public reads were reprocessed in TCRdb via fastp at Q25 and MiXCR, keeping in-frame beta chains. Every entry covers one CDR3 protein and lists the most common genes and DNA from its rows. The authors' filters were not applied to this entry. The sample contains fewer than 700,000 distinct CDR3 sequences, 15% to 20% of them found a single time. 3.5% to 4% of the sample belongs to the ten largest clones.

The CDR3, cysteine through phenylalanine, is 15 amino acids long. Of the read, only the CDR3 DNA is kept; its 45 bases are in frame from base 1. The V end loses 1 base and the J end loses 1 base, and a stretch of 11 bases separates them. CDR1 and CDR2 were assigned from the germline V gene as SGHAT and FQNNGV. Graves' hyperthyroidism was defined as stable when no progression to ophthalmopathy occurred over 18 months of follow-up. The hyperthyroidism patients were between 18 and 65 years old and newly diagnosed, with a disease duration of less than 2 months. Patients with uncontrolled infections, other autoimmune diseases, pregnancy or lactation were excluded. Diagnoses were established on the basis of clinical symptoms, serum thyroxine and TRAb, thyroid ultrasound, and orbital computed tomography. Ficoll-Paque density gradient centrifugation was used to isolate PBMCs from around 9.1 ml of fresh peripheral blood. Trizol reagent was used to extract total RNA, and RNA quality was then checked on an Agilent 2100 Bioanalyzer.

Material for sequencing was blood. Rearrangement joined TRBV11-2 to TRBJ2-7, with no confidently assigned D gene. This TCR was recovered from a woman between 25 and 40 years old with Graves' hyperthyroidism. This receptor carries the CDR3 CASSLGLQRSYEQYF. The DNA is TGTGCCAGCAGCTTAGGGCTACAGAGATCCTACGAGCAGTACTTC.